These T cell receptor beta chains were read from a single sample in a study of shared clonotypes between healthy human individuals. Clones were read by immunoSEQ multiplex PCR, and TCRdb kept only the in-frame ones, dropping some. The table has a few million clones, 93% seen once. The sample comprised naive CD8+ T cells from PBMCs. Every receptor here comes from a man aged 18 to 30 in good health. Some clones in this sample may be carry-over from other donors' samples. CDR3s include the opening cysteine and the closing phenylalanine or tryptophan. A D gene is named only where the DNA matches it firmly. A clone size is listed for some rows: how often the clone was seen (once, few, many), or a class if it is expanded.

CASSLGNRLEQYF,TGTGCCAGCAGCTTGGGGAACAGGCTAGAGCAGTACTTC,-,TRBV5-8,-,TRBJ2-7
CASSDGTGFYEQYF,TGTGCCAGCAGTGACGGGACAGGGTTTTACGAGCAGTACTTC,TRBD1,TRBV27,-,TRBJ2-7
CASSIGVSDSYEQYF,TGTGCCAGTAGTATAGGAGTCAGTGATTCCTACGAGCAGTACTTC,-,TRBV19,-,TRBJ2-7
CASSLRSGANVLTF,TGTGCCAGCAGTTTACGGTCTGGGGCCAACGTCCTGACTTTC,-,TRBV27,-,TRBJ2-6
CSVPTSGRQTQYF,TGCAGCGTCCCAACTAGCGGGAGGCAGACCCAGTACTTC,TRBD2,TRBV29-1,-,TRBJ2-5
CASILDAGTEAFF,TGTGCCAGCATTCTCGACGCAGGAACTGAAGCTTTCTTT,-,TRBV6-6,few,TRBJ1-1
CASNSPLSPYEQYF,TGTGCCAGCAATTCCCCCCTTTCCCCCTACGAGCAGTACTTC,-,TRBV7-2,-,TRBJ2-7
CASSQGRTDHNQPQHF,TGTGCCAGCAGCCAAGGGCGGACAGACCACAATCAGCCCCAGCATTTT,-,TRBV4-2,-,TRBJ1-5
CSVEVVMLAGGFYEQYF,TGCAGCGTTGAAGTAGTGATGCTAGCGGGAGGGTTCTACGAGCAGTACTTC,TRBD2,TRBV29-1,-,TRBJ2-7
CASSGGTGDPDTQYF,TGTGCCAGCAGTGGGGGGACAGGGGACCCAGATACGCAGTATTTT,-,TRBV21-1,-,TRBJ2-3
CASSLRLPGRDTGELFF,TGCGCCAGCAGCCTCCGACTCCCTGGCAGGGACACCGGGGAGCTGTTTTTT,-,TRBV4-1,-,TRBJ2-2
CASSPPPGWGAKNIQYF,TGTGCCAGCAGTCCCCCCCCTGGGTGGGGAGCCAAAAACATTCAGTACTTC,-,TRBV27,-,TRBJ2-4
CASSTPREALYNEQFF,TGTGCCAGTAGTACACCCCGGGAGGCCCTCTACAATGAGCAGTTCTTC,TRBD2,TRBV19,-,TRBJ2-1
CASSPFSASKWPQHF,TGTGCCAGCAGTCCTTTCTCGGCCTCAAAGTGGCCCCAGCATTTT,-,TRBV27,-,TRBJ1-5
CASSTTPWTGALSNQPQHF,TGTGCCAGCAGTACTACCCCCTGGACAGGGGCACTTAGCAATCAGCCCCAGCATTTT,TRBD1,TRBV28,-,TRBJ1-5
CSVEGPIGTAYEQYF,TGCAGCGTTGAAGGCCCAATTGGGACAGCCTACGAGCAGTACTTC,TRBD1,TRBV29-1,once,TRBJ2-7
CASRGSGLTYEQYF,TGTGCCAGCAGGGGCAGCGGATTGACCTACGAGCAGTACTTC,-,TRBV6-1,-,TRBJ2-7
CASSLAHSRTGELFF,TGTGCCAGCAGTTTAGCGCATTCTCGAACCGGGGAGCTGTTTTTT,-,TRBV27,-,TRBJ2-2
CASSLLGGSTEAFF,TGTGCCAGCAGCCTATTGGGAGGAAGCACTGAAGCTTTCTTT,-,TRBV27,once,TRBJ1-1
CASSFGGQGRYYGYTF,TGTGCCAGCAGCTTCGGGGGACAGGGGCGATACTATGGCTACACCTTC,TRBD1,TRBV7-9,-,TRBJ1-2
CASSVLAGENEQYF,TGCGCCAGCAGCGTGCTAGCGGGAGAAAACGAGCAGTACTTC,TRBD2,TRBV4-1,-,TRBJ2-7
CASSYTPGLAYEQYF,TGTGCCAGCAGTTACACACCGGGACTAGCATACGAGCAGTACTTC,TRBD2,TRBV6-5,once,TRBJ2-7
CASSPRWRDTGELFF,TGTGCCAGCAGTCCTCGGTGGCGGGACACCGGGGAGCTGTTTTTT,-,TRBV27,-,TRBJ2-2
CASRKARGNQPQHF,TGTGCCTCACGTAAGGCCAGGGGGAATCAGCCCCAGCATTTT,TRBD1,TRBV7-8,once,TRBJ1-5
CASALHGQPNTEAFF,TGCGCCAGCGCCCTCCACGGACAGCCGAACACTGAAGCTTTCTTT,-,TRBV5-1,-,TRBJ1-1
CAISLGVTYEQYF,TGTGCCATCTCCCTGGGGGTAACCTACGAGCAGTACTTC,-,TRBV10-3,-,TRBJ2-7
CASRSPGGESKNIQYF,TGTGCCAGCCGCTCTCCAGGGGGCGAGTCCAAAAACATTCAGTACTTC,TRBD1,TRBV7-2,-,TRBJ2-4